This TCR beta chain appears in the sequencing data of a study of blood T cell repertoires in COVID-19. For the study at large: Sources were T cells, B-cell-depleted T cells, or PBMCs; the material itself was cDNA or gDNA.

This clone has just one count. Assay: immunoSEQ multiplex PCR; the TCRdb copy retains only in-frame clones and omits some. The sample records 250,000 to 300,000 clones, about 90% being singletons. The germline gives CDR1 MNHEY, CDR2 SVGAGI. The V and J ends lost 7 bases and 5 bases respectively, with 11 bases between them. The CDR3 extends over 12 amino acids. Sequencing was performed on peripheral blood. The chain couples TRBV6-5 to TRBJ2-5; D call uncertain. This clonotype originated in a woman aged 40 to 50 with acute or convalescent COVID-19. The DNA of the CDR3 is TGTGCCAGCACCGACTTTCGGGAGACCCAGTACTTC. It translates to CASTDFRETQYF.